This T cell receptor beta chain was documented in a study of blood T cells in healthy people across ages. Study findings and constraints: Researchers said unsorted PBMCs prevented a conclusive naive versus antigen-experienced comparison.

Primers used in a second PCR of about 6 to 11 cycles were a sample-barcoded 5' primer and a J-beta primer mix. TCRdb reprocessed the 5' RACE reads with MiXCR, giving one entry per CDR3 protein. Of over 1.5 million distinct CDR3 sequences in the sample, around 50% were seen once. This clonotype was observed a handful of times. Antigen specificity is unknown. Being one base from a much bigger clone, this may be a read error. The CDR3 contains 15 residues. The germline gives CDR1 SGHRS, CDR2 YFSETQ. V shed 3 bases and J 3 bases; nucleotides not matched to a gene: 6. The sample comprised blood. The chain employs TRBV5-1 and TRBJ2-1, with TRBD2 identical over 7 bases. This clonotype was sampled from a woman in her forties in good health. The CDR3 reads CASSWERGDYNEQFF. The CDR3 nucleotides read TGCGCCAGCAGCTGGGAGCGGGGCGACTACAATGAGCAGTTCTTC.